The text below deals with one T cell receptor beta chain. These data are taken from a study of shared clonotypes between healthy human individuals. Naive CD8 cells lacked CD45RO, underwent positive selection for CCR7 and left out terminally differentiated effector memory CD45RA+ cells. This CDR3 comprises 13 residues. The V segment lost 6 bases and the J segment 6 bases; nucleotides outside the gene matches: 3. Germline V lookup: CDR1 MNHNY, CDR2 SVGAGI (reference sequence). The input for sorted-subset replicate PCRs was approximately 200 ng DNA, tens of thousands of T cell genomes. TCRdb's copy holds only in-frame clones and misses some; the assay was immunoSEQ multiplex PCR. The table has hundreds of thousands of clones, about 96% seen once.

J is TRBJ1-4 and V is TRBV6-6; 8 nucleotides match TRBD1. The source is a woman aged 25 to 39 in good health. Sequenced material: naive CD8+ T cells sorted from blood. CDR3 loop: CASRDRAYEKLFF. In DNA, the CDR3 is TGTGCCAGCAGGGACAGGGCTTATGAAAAACTGTTTTTT.